The 6 T cell receptor beta chains reported below all come from one sample, sequenced in a study of CD8+CD57+ T cells in acquired aplastic anemia. Researchers used genomic DNA as the template to profile TCR beta VDJ and CDR3. TCRdb recomputed calls from the reads with MiXCR, one row per CDR3 protein. The data show some 120,000 distinct CDR3 sequences, 48% seen once. Material: sorted CD4+, CD8+, or CD8+CD57+ T cells (not recorded which) from PBMCs. Receptor source: a human donor in good health, serving as a control.

Many counts were recorded for this clonotype. This sequence joins TRBV19 and TRBJ2-5, with D perhaps being TRBD1 or TRBD2 (7 bases each). CDR1 and CDR2 (germline): LNHDA, SQIVND (reference sequence). Trimming shortened V by 5 bases and J by 5 bases, and 18 bases separated the two germline ends. The CDR3 runs 15 residues. DNA of the CDR3: TGTGCCAGTAGTTTCCAGGGGGGGCTGTGGGAGACCCAGTACTTC. Translation: CASSFQGGLWETQYF.

In its sample, this clonotype was seen once. The CDR3 DNA sequence: TGTGCCAGCAGCTCCAAGCCGGACTACAGATACACCGCAGATACGCAGTATTTT. Its protein is CASSSKPDYRYTADTQYF. The J gene is TRBJ2-3, the V gene TRBV7-1; perhaps TRBD2 as D (6 bases). TRBV7-1 is an ORF; its function is uncertain. Trimming took 3 bases from V and 4 from J, leaving 23 bases between them. This CDR3 contains 18 residues.

This clonotype was detected ten times or more. CDR3 residues: CASSLGHGREKLFF. The CDR3 nucleotides are TGCGCCAGCAGCCTTGGACATGGCCGTGAAAAACTGTTTTTT. The chain uses TRBV4-3 and TRBJ1-4; tentatively, D is TRBD1 (5 bases). Germline CDR1 LGHNA, CDR2 YSLEER. With 4 bases removed from V and 7 bases from J, the gap between germline ends came to 13 bases. The CDR3 has 14 residues.

Only one count was recorded for this clonotype. V usage is TRBV7-3 and J usage is TRBJ1-2; perhaps TRBD1 as D (5 bases). Looked up from germline, CDR1 is SGHTA and CDR2 is FQGTGA. This CDR3 is 13 amino acids long. V was clipped by 5 bases and J by 12 bases, with 19 bases between them. CDR3 sequence reads: CASSMGPSSGNTF. Here the CDR3 DNA reads TGTGCCAGCAGCATGGGACCGAGCTCTGGAAACACCTTC.

This clonotype was seen repeatedly, ten times or more. This rearrangement joins TRBV4-1 to TRBJ1-6; D unresolved. Between the trimmed V and J ends, which lost 0 bases and 8 bases, there was a span of 5 bases. Germline V gene lookup returns CDR1 MGHRA and CDR2 YSYEKL. The CDR3 covers 13 residues. This chain's CDR3 is CASSQEPYSPLHF. CDR3 nucleotides: TGCGCCAGCAGCCAAGAGCCATATTCACCCCTCCACTTT.

This clonotype was observed many times. The J gene is TRBJ1-2, the V gene TRBV11-3; 8 bases are shared with TRBD1. Trimming cost V 3 bases and J 5 bases; bases outside gene matches: 5. Germline CDR1 reads SGHNT; CDR2 reads YENEEA. The CDR3 is made up of 14 amino acids. CDR3 nucleotide sequence: TGTGCCAGCAGCTTTCGGGACAGGTTATATGGCTACACCTTC. Translated, it gives CASSFRDRLYGYTF.